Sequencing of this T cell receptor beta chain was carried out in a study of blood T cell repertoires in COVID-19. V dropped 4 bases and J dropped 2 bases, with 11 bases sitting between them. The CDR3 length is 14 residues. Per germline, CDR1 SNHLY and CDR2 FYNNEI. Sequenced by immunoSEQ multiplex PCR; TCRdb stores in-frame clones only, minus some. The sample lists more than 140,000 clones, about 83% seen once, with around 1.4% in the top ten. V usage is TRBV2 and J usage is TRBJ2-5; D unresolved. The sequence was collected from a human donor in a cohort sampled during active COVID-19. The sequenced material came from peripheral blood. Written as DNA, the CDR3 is TGTGCCAGCAGTGCCACAGAGTATCAAGAGACCCAGTACTTC. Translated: CASSATEYQETQYF.